Below, 23 T cell receptor beta chains from the same sample are listed, as sequenced in a study of T cell changes during pregnancy in multiple sclerosis. The protocol was immunoSEQ multiplex PCR, while the TCRdb copy is restricted to in-frame clones and leaves out a portion. The table records tens of thousands of clones, 80% to 95% of them present only once. Here the sequenced sample was peripheral blood, taken in the first trimester of pregnancy. All receptors derive from a female donor with multiple sclerosis, enrolled in a pregnancy study.

The CDR3 loop is CASSGHAGGQETQYF. The CDR3 DNA reads as TGTGCCAGCAGCGGTCATGCGGGCGGCCAAGAGACCCAGTACTTC. V and J are TRBV9 and TRBJ2-5; tentative D call: TRBD2 (5 bases). This CDR3 contains 15 residues. V was pared by 3 bases and J by 1 base, with 13 bases between. Germline V CDR1 and CDR2: SGDLS, YYNGEE.

This rearrangement joins TRBV19 to TRBJ2-1; 8 positions match TRBD2. V shed 7 bases and J 1 base; nucleotides not matched to a gene: 18. The V gene's germline CDR1 is LNHDA and CDR2 SQIVND (reference sequence). This CDR3 has 19 amino acids. CDR3 protein: CASTASGPFTIGSYNEQFF. The CDR3 bases are TGTGCCAGTACCGCTAGCGGGCCCTTTACCATCGGGTCCTACAATGAGCAGTTCTTC.

The CDR3 loop reads CASSLGTGNEKLFF. The CDR3 DNA reads as TGCGCCAGCAGCTTAGGGACAGGGAATGAAAAACTGTTTTTT. The rearrangement uses TRBV5-1 and TRBJ1-4; TRBD1 matches at 9 bases. The CDR3 is 14 residues long. The V gene's germline CDR1 is SGHRS and CDR2 YFSETQ. V was pared by 2 bases and J by 5 bases, with 1 base of the junction left unmatched. The complete variable domain, with remaining parts taken from reference TRBV5-1 and TRBJ1-4, reads KAGVTQTPRYLIKTRGQQVTLSCSPISGHRSVSWYQQTPGQGLQFLFEYFSETQRNKGNFPGRFSGRQFSNSRSEMNVSTLELGDSALYLCASSLGTGNEKLFFGSGTQLSVL.

The rearrangement uses TRBV4-2 and TRBJ2-7, with 10 bases lining up with TRBD2. There are 15 residues in the CDR3. The J segment lost 2 bases and the V segment lost 3 bases, leaving 4 bases of the junction unmatched. Germline V gene sequence: CDR1 LGHNA, CDR2 YNFKEQ. CDR3 in amino acids: CASSQRTSGTYEQYF. The CDR3 DNA reads as TGTGCCAGCAGCCAGCGGACTAGCGGAACCTACGAGCAGTACTTC.

This chain connects TRBV6-5 to TRBJ2-2, with TRBD1 as a possible D gene (6 bases). V was cut by 6 bases and J by 3 bases, with 11 bases left in between. The length of the CDR3 is 14 residues. Germline loops: CDR1 MNHEY, CDR2 SVGAGI. In nucleotides, the CDR3 is TGTGCCAGCAGCCTGGACAGTTACACCGGGGAGCTGTTTTTT. The encoded protein is CASSLDSYTGELFF.

This rearrangement joins TRBV15 to TRBJ2-1; D not certain. Trimming stripped 0 bases from V and 2 bases from J, with 5 bases between. Germline V gene lookup returns CDR1 LNHNV and CDR2 YYDKDF (reference sequence). This CDR3 spans 14 amino acids. The CDR3 sequence: CATSRDTAYNEQFF. CDR3 sequence (DNA): TGTGCCACCAGCAGAGATACAGCCTACAATGAGCAGTTCTTC.

For the CDR3, the DNA is TGTGCCAGCAGCTTAGCACTAGCGGGAGGGGTCTACGAGCAGTACTTC. Translation: CASSLALAGGVYEQYF. The chain is built from TRBV7-6 and TRBJ2-5; 13 nucleotides match TRBD2. The DNA end favors TRBJ2-7, so the J call may be wrong. This CDR3 is built from 16 residues. The germline CDR1 and CDR2 sequences are SGHVS and FNYEAQ.

J is TRBJ2-7 and V is TRBV28, with 7 bases matching TRBD2. Germline-derived CDR1 and CDR2 are MDHEN and SYDVKM. The CDR3 spans 17 residues. The ends lost 5 bases at V and 2 bases at J; junction bases unmatched: 15. This CDR3 reads CASSRGRGPRPAYEQYF. In DNA, the CDR3 is TGTGCCAGCAGTCGTGGGAGGGGTCCGCGGCCAGCCTACGAGCAGTACTTC. The complete variable domain, with remaining parts taken from reference TRBV28 and TRBJ2-7, reads DVKVTQSSRYLVKRTGEKVFLECVQDMDHENMFWYRQDPGLGLRLIYFSYDVKMKEKGDIPEGYSVSREKKERFSLILESASTNQTSMYLCASSRGRGPRPAYEQYFGPGTRLTVT.

The V and J genes are TRBV6-1 and TRBJ2-1; maybe TRBD2 (6 bases). Per germline, CDR1 MNHNS and CDR2 SASEGT. The V and J ends lost 7 bases and 7 bases respectively, with 17 bases between them. This CDR3 comprises 14 residues. This CDR3 is CASTPGRENNEQFF. CDR3 in DNA: TGTGCCAGCACCCCCGGACGGGAGAATAATGAGCAGTTCTTC.

The CDR3 here is CASSDSGRMDTGELFF. CDR3 DNA: TGTGCCAGCAGTGATAGCGGGAGGATGGACACCGGGGAGCTGTTTTTT. This sequence joins TRBV6-4 and TRBJ2-2; 10 positions agree with TRBD2. Losses at the gene ends were 3 bases for V and 3 bases for J; bases not matched to a gene: 4. This CDR3 region has 16 residues. Germline V gene lookup returns CDR1 MRHNA and CDR2 SNTAGT.

The chain is built from TRBV11-2 and TRBJ2-5; a possible D gene is TRBD2 (5 bases). Germline V gene data show CDR1 as SGHAT and CDR2 as FQNNGV. The germline V and J ends were trimmed by 5 bases and 3 bases, with 13 bases remaining between them. The CDR3 is made up of 14 amino acids. This chain's CDR3 is CASSLGIFEETQYF. CDR3 nucleotide sequence: TGTGCCAGCAGCCTCGGGATTTTCGAAGAGACCCAGTACTTC.

The chain has TRBV4-3 and TRBJ2-7; 7 bases are a match to TRBD2. This CDR3 spans 15 amino acids. Germline values: CDR1 LGHNA, CDR2 YSLEER. Germline trimming cut 1 base from V and 5 bases from J; bases unmatched to any gene: 8. In DNA, the CDR3 is TGCGCCAGCAGCCAAGGGGCGGGAGCTTTCGACGAGCAGTACTTC. The encoded protein is CASSQGAGAFDEQYF.

The rearrangement links TRBV29-1 to TRBJ1-2; 8 positions match TRBD1. The CDR3 spans 13 residues. Germline assignment: CDR1 SQVTM and CDR2 ANQGSEA. J lost 4 bases, V lost 6 bases, and 7 bases had no gene match. The CDR3 sequence: CSVWTGSAYGYTF. CDR3 nucleotides: TGCAGCGTATGGACAGGGTCGGCCTATGGCTACACCTTC.

The chain has TRBV30 and TRBJ1-2; D is perhaps TRBD1 (6 bases). With 0 bases removed from V and 4 bases from J, the gap between germline ends came to 9 bases. Germline lookup yields CDR1 GTSNPN and CDR2 SVGIG (reference sequence). The CDR3 has 13 amino acids. DNA of the CDR3: TGTGCCTGGAGTGTGCAGGGGAGCTATGGCTACACCTTC. This gives the protein CAWSVQGSYGYTF.

The rearrangement links TRBV5-1 to TRBJ2-1; TRBD2 might be the D (5 bases). CDR3 length equals 15 residues. CDR1 is SGHRS and CDR2 is YFSETQ in the germline V gene. Trimming took 1 base from V and 0 from J, leaving 8 bases between them. The CDR3 region is CASSLSGNSYNEQFF. Here the CDR3 DNA reads TGCGCCAGCAGCTTGTCGGGAAACTCCTACAATGAGCAGTTCTTC.

The chain carries TRBV11-3 and TRBJ2-5; 10 bases align to TRBD2. The trim removed 4 bases at V and 11 bases at J, leaving 10 bases unmatched. The length of the CDR3 is 14 residues. CDR1 is SGHNT and CDR2 is YENEEA in the germline V gene. The CDR3 DNA reads as TGTGCCAGCAGCTCGGCCAGCGGGAGGGCCTCACAGTACTTC. This gives the protein CASSSASGRASQYF.

The gene calls are TRBV2 and TRBJ1-5, with D unclear. The CDR3 covers 13 residues. The V and J ends lost 6 bases and 6 bases respectively, with 12 bases between them. The germline V gene encodes CDR1 SNHLY and CDR2 FYNNEI. The CDR3, as DNA: TGTGCCAGCAGGGGCGAAGTGGTTCAGCCCCAGCATTTT. Amino acids: CASRGEVVQPQHF.

This clone was detected only once. Other nucleotide sequences from this sample produce the same CDR3. The CDR3 spells CASRGLAASSTDTQYF. The CDR3, as DNA: TGTGCCAGCAGGGGACTAGCGGCATCGTCCACAGATACGCAGTATTTT. V and J are TRBV6-6 and TRBJ2-3; the match to TRBD2 covers 11 bases. CDR1 and CDR2 from the germline V gene are MNHNY and SVGAGI (reference sequence). After removal of 6 bases from V and 2 bases from J, the junction contained 7 bases not matched to a gene. This CDR3 comprises 16 residues.

V usage is TRBV9 and J usage is TRBJ2-2; TRBD1 might be the D (6 bases). CDR3 size: 14 residues. The germline gives CDR1 SGDLS, CDR2 YYNGEE. V was cut by 0 bases and J by 6 bases, with 9 bases left in between. CDR3 nucleotides: TGTGCCAGCAGCGTAGCAGGGGTTCCCGGGGAGCTGTTTTTT. It is translated as CASSVAGVPGELFF.

The chain employs TRBV28 and TRBJ2-7; 7 bases line up with TRBD2. The CDR3 has 15 amino acids. The germline gives CDR1 MDHEN, CDR2 SYDVKM. With 3 bases clipped from V and 1 base from J, the junction kept 6 bases outside the gene matches. The CDR3, as DNA: TGTGCCAGCAGTTTTTACCAGCGGGGTTCCTACGAGCAGTACTTC. Protein product: CASSFYQRGSYEQYF.

V is TRBV5-1 and J is TRBJ1-2, with 10 bases lining up with TRBD1. The V segment lost 3 bases and the J segment 8 bases; nucleotides outside the gene matches: 10. The germline V gene encodes CDR1 SGHRS and CDR2 YFSETQ. The CDR3 length is 15 residues. CDR3 residues: CASSSGTGVTEGYTF. In nucleotides, the CDR3 is TGCGCCAGCAGCTCGGGGACAGGGGTGACGGAAGGCTACACCTTC.

This clone came up once. V is TRBV6-1 and J is TRBJ1-1, with 9 bases fitting TRBD1. V lost 1 base and J lost 8; bases outside the gene matches: 14. This CDR3 region has 17 residues. Per germline, CDR1 MNHNS and CDR2 SASEGT. CDR3 loop: CASSEVRDRVAGREAFF. In DNA, the CDR3 is TGTGCCAGCAGTGAAGTTAGGGACAGGGTTGCGGGAAGGGAAGCTTTCTTT.

CDR3 protein: CASSPPPWAGKGGYTF. CDR3 DNA: TGTGCCAGCAGTCCCCCACCGTGGGCAGGGAAGGGTGGCTACACCTTC. The chain has TRBV25-1 and TRBJ1-2, with a tentative D call TRBD1 (5 bases). Germline V gene sequence: CDR1 MGHDK, CDR2 SYGVNS. Trimming took off 5 bases at V and 7 bases at J, with 23 bases between the two ends. The CDR3 length is 16 residues.